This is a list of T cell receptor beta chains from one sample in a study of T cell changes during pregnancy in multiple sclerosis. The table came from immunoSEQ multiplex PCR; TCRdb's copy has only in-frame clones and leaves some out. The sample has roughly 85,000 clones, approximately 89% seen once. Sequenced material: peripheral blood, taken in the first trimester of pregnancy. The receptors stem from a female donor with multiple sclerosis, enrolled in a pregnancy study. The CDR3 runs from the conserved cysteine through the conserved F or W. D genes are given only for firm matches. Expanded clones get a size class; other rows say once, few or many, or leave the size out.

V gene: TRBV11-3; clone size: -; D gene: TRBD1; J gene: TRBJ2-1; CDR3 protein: CASSLTRDRGRNEQFF; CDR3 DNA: TGTGCCAGCAGCCTAACCCGGGACAGGGGGAGGAATGAGCAGTTCTTC
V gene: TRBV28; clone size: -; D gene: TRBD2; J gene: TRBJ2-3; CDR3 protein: CATDGPPASGQTPDTQYF; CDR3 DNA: TGTGCCACAGACGGTCCCCCTGCTAGCGGCCAGACCCCAGATACGCAGTATTTT
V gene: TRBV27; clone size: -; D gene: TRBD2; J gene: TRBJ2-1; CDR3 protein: CASSAKPFAGANNEQFF; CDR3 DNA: TGTGCCAGCAGTGCCAAACCCTTTGCGGGAGCCAACAATGAGCAGTTCTTC
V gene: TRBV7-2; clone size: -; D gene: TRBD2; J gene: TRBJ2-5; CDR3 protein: CASSLGLAGVQETQYF; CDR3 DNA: TGTGCCAGCAGCTTAGGGCTAGCGGGGGTCCAAGAGACCCAGTACTTC
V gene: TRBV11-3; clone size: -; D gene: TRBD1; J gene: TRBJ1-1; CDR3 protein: CASSLGGQGNTEAFF; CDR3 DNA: TGTGCCAGCAGCTTAGGGGGACAGGGCAACACTGAAGCTTTCTTT
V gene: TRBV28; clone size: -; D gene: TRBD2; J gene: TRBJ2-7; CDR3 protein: CASSLSSGTYEQYF; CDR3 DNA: TGTGCCAGCAGTTTATCCAGCGGGACCTACGAGCAGTACTTC
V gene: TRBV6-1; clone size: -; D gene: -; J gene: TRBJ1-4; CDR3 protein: CASSDSTRANEKLFF; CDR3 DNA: TGTGCCAGCAGTGATTCCACTAGGGCTAATGAAAAACTGTTTTTT
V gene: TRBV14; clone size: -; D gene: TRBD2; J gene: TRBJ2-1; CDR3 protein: CASSQGDGGAYNEQFF; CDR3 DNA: TGTGCCAGCAGCCAAGGGGACGGGGGGGCTTACAATGAGCAGTTCTTC
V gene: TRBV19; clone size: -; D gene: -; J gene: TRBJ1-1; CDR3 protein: CASSTFRGTEAFF; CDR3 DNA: TGTGCCAGTAGTACCTTCCGGGGCACTGAAGCTTTCTTT
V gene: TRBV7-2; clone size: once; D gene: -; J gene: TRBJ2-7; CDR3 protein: CASSARLSYEQYF; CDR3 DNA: TGTGCCAGCAGCGCTAGACTGTCCTACGAGCAGTACTTC
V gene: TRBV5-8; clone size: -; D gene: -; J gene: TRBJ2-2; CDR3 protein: CASSLLVASNTGELFF; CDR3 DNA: TGTGCCAGCAGCTTGTTGGTAGCCTCGAACACCGGGGAGCTGTTTTTT
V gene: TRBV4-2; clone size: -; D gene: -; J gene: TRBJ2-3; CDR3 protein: CASSQQAGGGGTDTQYF; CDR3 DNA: TGTGCCAGCAGCCAACAGGCGGGTGGGGGCGGAACAGATACGCAGTATTTT
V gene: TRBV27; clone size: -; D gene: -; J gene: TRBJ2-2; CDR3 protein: CASSPSHTGELFF; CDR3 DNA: TGTGCCAGCAGCCCCTCCCACACCGGGGAGCTGTTTTTT
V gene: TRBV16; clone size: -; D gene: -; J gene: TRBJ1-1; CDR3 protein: CASSHKNTEAFF; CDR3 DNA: TGTGCCAGCAGCCATAAGAACACTGAAGCTTTCTTT
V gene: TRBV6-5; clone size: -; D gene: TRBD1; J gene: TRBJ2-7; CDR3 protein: CASSWDRDYEQYF; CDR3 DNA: TGTGCCAGCAGTTGGGACAGGGATTACGAGCAGTACTTC
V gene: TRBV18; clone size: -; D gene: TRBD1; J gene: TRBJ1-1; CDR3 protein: CASSTLQGTGGTEAFF; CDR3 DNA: TGTGCCAGCTCAACCCTACAGGGGACAGGGGGCACTGAAGCTTTCTTT
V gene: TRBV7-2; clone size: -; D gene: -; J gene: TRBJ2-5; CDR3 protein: CASSPWSPSETQYF; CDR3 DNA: TGTGCCAGCAGCCCCTGGAGTCCCTCAGAGACCCAGTACTTC
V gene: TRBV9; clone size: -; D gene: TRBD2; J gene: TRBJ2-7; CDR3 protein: CASSRTPLAGSYEQYF; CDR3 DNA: TGTGCCAGCAGTCGAACGCCCCTAGCGGGATCTTACGAGCAGTACTTC
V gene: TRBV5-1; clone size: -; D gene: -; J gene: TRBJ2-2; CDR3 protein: CASSLMTTYGELFF; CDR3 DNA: TGCGCCAGCAGCTTGATGACTACTTATGGGGAGCTGTTTTTT
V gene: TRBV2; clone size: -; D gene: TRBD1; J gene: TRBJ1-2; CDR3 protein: CASNSPGTGQSYTF; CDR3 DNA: TGTGCCAGCAATTCTCCCGGGACAGGCCAAAGCTACACCTTC
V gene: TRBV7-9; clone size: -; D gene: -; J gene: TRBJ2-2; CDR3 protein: CASSLEALTGELFF; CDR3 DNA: TGTGCCAGCAGCTTAGAAGCGCTCACCGGGGAGCTGTTTTTT
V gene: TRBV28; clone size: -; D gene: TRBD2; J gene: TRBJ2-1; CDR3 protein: CASSRRLAGVREQFF; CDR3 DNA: TGTGCCAGCAGTCGAAGACTAGCGGGAGTAAGGGAGCAGTTCTTC
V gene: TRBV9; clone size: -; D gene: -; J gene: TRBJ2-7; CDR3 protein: CASSQGSGEQYF; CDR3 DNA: TGTGCCAGCAGCCAGGGATCCGGCGAGCAGTACTTC
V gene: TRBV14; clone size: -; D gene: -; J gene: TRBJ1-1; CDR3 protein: CASSQVVGGTEAFF; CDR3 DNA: TGTGCCAGCAGCCAAGTGGTCGGGGGTACTGAAGCTTTCTTT
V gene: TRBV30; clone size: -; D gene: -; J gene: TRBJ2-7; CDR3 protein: CAWSAQGYEQYF; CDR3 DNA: TGTGCCTGGAGCGCACAGGGATACGAGCAGTACTTC
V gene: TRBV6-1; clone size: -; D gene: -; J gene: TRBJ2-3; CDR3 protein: CASSEGAWTDTQYF; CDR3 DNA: TGTGCCAGCAGTGAAGGGGCGTGGACAGATACGCAGTATTTT
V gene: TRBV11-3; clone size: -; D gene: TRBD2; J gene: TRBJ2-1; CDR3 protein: CASSPRTSGRYNEQFF; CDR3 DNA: TGTGCCAGCAGCCCCCGGACTAGCGGGCGCTACAATGAGCAGTTCTTC
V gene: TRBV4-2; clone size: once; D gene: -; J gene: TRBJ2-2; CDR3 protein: CASSQVGGGRKSGELFF; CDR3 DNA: TGTGCCAGCAGCCAAGTGGGGGGCGGGAGAAAGTCCGGGGAGCTGTTTTTT
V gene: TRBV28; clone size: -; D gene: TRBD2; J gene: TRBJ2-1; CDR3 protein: CASTSLAGETEQFF; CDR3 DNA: TGTGCCAGCACCTCGCTGGCGGGGGAGACTGAGCAGTTCTTC
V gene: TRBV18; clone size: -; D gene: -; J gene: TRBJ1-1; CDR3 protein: CASSPHMDTEAFF; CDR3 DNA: TGTGCCAGCTCACCCCACATGGACACTGAAGCTTTCTTT
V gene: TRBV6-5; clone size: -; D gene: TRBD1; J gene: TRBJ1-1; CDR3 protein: CASSSDRGRNTEAFF; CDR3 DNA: TGTGCCAGCAGTTCCGACAGGGGGCGGAACACTGAAGCTTTCTTT
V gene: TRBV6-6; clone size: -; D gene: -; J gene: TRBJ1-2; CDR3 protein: CASSYLSNYGYTF; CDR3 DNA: TGTGCCAGCAGTTACCTATCTAACTATGGCTACACCTTC
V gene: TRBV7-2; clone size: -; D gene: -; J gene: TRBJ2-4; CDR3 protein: CASSPGRGIGKNIQYF; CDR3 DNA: TGTGCCAGCAGCCCAGGCCGGGGAATTGGCAAAAACATTCAGTACTTC
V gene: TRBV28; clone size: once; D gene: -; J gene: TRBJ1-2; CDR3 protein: CASSTTPGQSYGYTF; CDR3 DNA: TGTGCCAGCAGCACTACACCTGGACAGAGCTATGGCTACACCTTC
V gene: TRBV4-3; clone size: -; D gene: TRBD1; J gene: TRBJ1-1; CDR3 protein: CASSQYLGGTGGVDTEAFF; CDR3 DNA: TGCGCCAGCAGCCAATACCTTGGGGGGACAGGGGGCGTGGACACTGAAGCTTTCTTT
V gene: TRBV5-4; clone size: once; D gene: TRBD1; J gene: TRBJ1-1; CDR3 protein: CASSPGDRNTEAFF; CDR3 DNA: TGTGCCAGCAGCCCCGGGGACAGGAACACTGAAGCTTTCTTT
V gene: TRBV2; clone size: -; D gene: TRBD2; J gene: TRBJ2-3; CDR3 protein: CASSLAGVTDTQYF; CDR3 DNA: TGTGCCAGCAGTCTAGCGGGAGTCACAGATACGCAGTATTTT
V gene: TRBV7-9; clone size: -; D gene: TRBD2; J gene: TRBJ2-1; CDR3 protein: CASSPGGGRAYNEQFF; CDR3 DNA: TGTGCCAGCAGCCCCGGAGGCGGGAGGGCCTACAATGAGCAGTTCTTC
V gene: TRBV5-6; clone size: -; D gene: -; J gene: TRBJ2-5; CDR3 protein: CASSLVAEETQYF; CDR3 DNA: TGTGCCAGCAGCTTGGTTGCGGAAGAGACCCAGTACTTC
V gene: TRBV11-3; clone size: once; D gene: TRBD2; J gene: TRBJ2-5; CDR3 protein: CASSVAGGPQETQYF; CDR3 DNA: TGTGCCAGCAGCGTAGCGGGGGGGCCCCAAGAGACCCAGTACTTC
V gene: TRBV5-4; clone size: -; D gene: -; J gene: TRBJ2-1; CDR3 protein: CASRTYGSNNEQFF; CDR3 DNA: TGTGCCAGCAGGACCTACGGGTCTAACAATGAGCAGTTCTTC
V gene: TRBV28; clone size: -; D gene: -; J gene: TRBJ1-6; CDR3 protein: CASSPPPGQVSPLHF; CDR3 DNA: TGTGCCAGCAGTCCCCCGCCCGGTCAGGTTTCACCCCTCCACTTT
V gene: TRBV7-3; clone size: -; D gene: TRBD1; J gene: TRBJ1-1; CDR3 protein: CASSPRGMGEAFF; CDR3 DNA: TGTGCCAGCAGCCCCAGGGGGATGGGTGAAGCTTTCTTT
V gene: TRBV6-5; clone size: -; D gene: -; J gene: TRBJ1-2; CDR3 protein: CASSSMGRVRGYTF; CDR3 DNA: TGTGCCAGCAGTTCCATGGGCAGGGTTCGTGGCTACACCTTC
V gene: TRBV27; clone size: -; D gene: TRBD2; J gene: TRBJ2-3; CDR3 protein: CASSLGGLAGSTDTQYF; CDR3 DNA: TGTGCCAGCAGTTTAGGAGGACTAGCGGGAAGCACAGATACGCAGTATTTT
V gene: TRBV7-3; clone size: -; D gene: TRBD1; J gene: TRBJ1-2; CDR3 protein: CARTGTGDHGYTF; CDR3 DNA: TGTGCCAGAACCGGGACAGGGGACCATGGCTACACCTTC
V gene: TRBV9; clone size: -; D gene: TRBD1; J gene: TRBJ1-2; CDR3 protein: CASSVEGQALGGYTF; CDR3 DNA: TGTGCCAGCAGCGTAGAGGGACAGGCCCTCGGGGGCTACACCTTC
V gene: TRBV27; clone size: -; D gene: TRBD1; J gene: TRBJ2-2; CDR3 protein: CASKRGQVANTGELFF; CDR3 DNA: TGTGCCAGCAAACGCGGACAGGTCGCGAACACCGGGGAGCTGTTTTTT
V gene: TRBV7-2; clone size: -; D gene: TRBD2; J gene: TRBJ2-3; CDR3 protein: CASSPSGIADTQYF; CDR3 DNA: TGTGCCAGCAGCCCAAGCGGGATCGCAGATACGCAGTATTTT
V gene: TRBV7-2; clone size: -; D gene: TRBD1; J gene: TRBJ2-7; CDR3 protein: CASGAGGEQYF; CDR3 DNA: TGTGCCAGCGGAGCAGGGGGCGAGCAGTACTTC
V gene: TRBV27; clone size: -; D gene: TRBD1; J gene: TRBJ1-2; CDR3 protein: CASSSNGQGRYTF; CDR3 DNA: TGTGCCAGCAGTTCGAACGGACAGGGTCGCTACACCTTC
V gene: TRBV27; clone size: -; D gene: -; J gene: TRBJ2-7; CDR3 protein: CASSYVGGLSYEQYF; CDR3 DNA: TGTGCCAGCAGTTATGTCGGGGGTCTATCGTACGAGCAGTACTTC
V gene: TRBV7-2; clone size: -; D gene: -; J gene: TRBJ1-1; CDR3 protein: CASSLGETEAFF; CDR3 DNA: TGTGCCAGCAGCTTAGGGGAGACTGAAGCTTTCTTT
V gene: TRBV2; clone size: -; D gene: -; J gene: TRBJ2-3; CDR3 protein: CASSEGLVGGLDTQYF; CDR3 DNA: TGTGCCAGCAGTGAAGGACTAGTGGGAGGTTTAGATACGCAGTATTTT
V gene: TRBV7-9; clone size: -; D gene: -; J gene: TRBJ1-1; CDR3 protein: CASSLWGRRFGNTEAFF; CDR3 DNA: TGTGCCAGCAGCTTATGGGGCAGGCGCTTCGGGAACACTGAAGCTTTCTTT
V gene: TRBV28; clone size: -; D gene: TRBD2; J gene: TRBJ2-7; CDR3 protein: CASQRLAGGITLSSYEQYF; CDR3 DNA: TGTGCCAGCCAAAGACTAGCGGGAGGTATTACGCTGAGCTCCTACGAGCAGTACTTC
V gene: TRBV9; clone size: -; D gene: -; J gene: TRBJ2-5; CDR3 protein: CASSVVSGSGTQYF; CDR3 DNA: TGTGCCAGCAGCGTAGTGTCCGGTTCAGGGACCCAGTACTTC
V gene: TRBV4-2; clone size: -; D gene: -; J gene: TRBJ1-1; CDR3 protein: CASSLQPNTEAFF; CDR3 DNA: TGTGCCAGCAGCCTACAGCCGAACACTGAAGCTTTCTTT